The next 16 T cell receptor beta chains were all read from a single sample in a study of blood T cell repertoires in COVID-19. The repertoire was sequenced with immunoSEQ multiplex PCR; TCRdb's copy has only in-frame clones and lacks some. The table lists over 95,000 clones, approximately 84% of them singletons. Sequencing was carried out using peripheral blood. These receptor sequences come from a man in his fifties with acute or convalescent COVID-19.

The rearrangement joins TRBV2 to TRBJ1-2, with D possibly TRBD1 on 5 matching bases. Trimming cost V 6 bases and J 4 bases, with 21 bases left between them. The CDR3 is 16 amino acids. Germline V gives CDR1 SNHLY, CDR2 FYNNEI. The CDR3 loop is CASRHPTGQGSYGYTF. CDR3 nucleotide sequence: TGTGCCAGCAGACACCCAACCGGGCAGGGTAGCTATGGCTACACCTTC.

The V gene is TRBV5-5, the J gene TRBJ2-3; 16 bases fit TRBD2. The CDR3 is 18 amino acids. The V and J ends lost 5 bases and 0 bases, in that order; junction bases with no gene match: 6. Per the germline V gene, CDR1 is SGHKS and CDR2 is YYEKEE (reference sequence). Written as DNA, the CDR3 is TGTGCCAGCAGGTCCGGGACTAGCGGGGGGGTTAGCACAGATACGCAGTATTTT. It translates to CASRSGTSGGVSTDTQYF.

The chain uses TRBV5-1 and TRBJ1-1; tentative D call: TRBD1 (5 bases). The V end lost 5 bases, the J end lost 1 base, and 9 bases lay between the germline ends. CDR1 and CDR2 (germline): SGHRS, YFSETQ. The CDR3 spans 13 residues. CDR3 sequence reads: CASRDSSNTEAFF. CDR3 nucleotides: TGCGCCAGCAGAGACAGCTCGAACACTGAAGCTTTCTTT.

This clone was seen just once. The chain joins TRBV21-1 to TRBJ2-7; the D call of TRBD1 is as the table states it, not checked on the DNA. TRBV21-1 is an annotated pseudogene. CDR3 length: 15 residues. The CDR3 sequence is CASSKLARGRYEQYV. CDR3 nucleotides: TGTGCCAGCAGCAAACTGGCCAGGGGGAGGTACGAGCAGTACGTC.

V is TRBV3-1 (or the pseudogene TRBV3-2) and J is TRBJ2-1; 13 positions match TRBD2. The CDR3 has 16 residues. The trim removed 5 bases at V and 7 bases at J, leaving 8 bases unmatched. CDR1 LGHDT and CDR2 YNNKEL come from the germline V gene (reference sequence). The CDR3: CASSDPGTSGENEQFF. In DNA, the CDR3 is TGTGCCAGCAGCGACCCCGGGACTAGCGGGGAGAATGAGCAGTTCTTC.

This chain links TRBV9 with TRBJ1-2, with 9 bases identical to TRBD1. Trimming cost V 7 bases and J 4 bases; bases outside gene matches: 14. There are 16 residues in the CDR3. CDR1 is SGDLS and CDR2 is YYNGEE in the germline V gene. The CDR3 sequence: CASRSPGTGFTYGYTF. DNA for the CDR3: TGTGCCAGCCGCTCCCCCGGGACAGGGTTTACCTATGGCTACACCTTC. The full variable domain, with the rest looked up from reference TRBV9 and TRBJ1-2, is DSGVTQTPKHLITATGQRVTLRCSPRSGDLSVYWYQQSLDQGLQFLIQYYNGEERAKGNILERFSAQQFPDLHSELNLSSLELGDSALYFCASRSPGTGFTYGYTFGSGTRLTVV.

V and J are TRBV19 and TRBJ2-7; 11 bases line up with TRBD2. Unmatched junction bases numbered 9, after V lost 5 bases and J lost 0 bases. Germline values: CDR1 LNHDA, CDR2 SQIVND (reference sequence). This CDR3 spans 17 amino acids. The CDR3 here is CASSASGGISPSYEQYF. The CDR3 DNA follows: TGTGCCAGTAGTGCTAGCGGGGGGATCTCACCCTCCTACGAGCAGTACTTC. Based on the CDR3 plus reference TRBV19 and TRBJ2-7, the full variable domain is DGGITQSPKYLFRKEGQNVTLSCEQNLNHDAMYWYRQDPGQGLRLIYYSQIVNDFQKGDIAEGYSVSREKKESFPLTVTSAQKNPTAFYLCASSASGGISPSYEQYFGPGTRLTVT.

The chain links TRBV3-1 (or the pseudogene TRBV3-2) to TRBJ2-7; unclear D gene. The ends were cut back, 1 base at V and 3 bases at J, with 10 bases in the middle. This CDR3 comprises 14 residues. The V gene's germline CDR1 is LGHDT and CDR2 YNNKEL (reference sequence). CDR3 amino acids: CASSQGLEDYEQYF. CDR3 bases: TGTGCCAGCAGCCAAGGACTCGAGGACTACGAGCAGTACTTC.

V gene TRBV4-1 combines with J gene TRBJ1-5; no reliable D call. V lost 0 bases and J lost 3, with 9 bases in between. Germline V CDR1 and CDR2: MGHRA, YSYEKL. The CDR3 spans 15 residues. The CDR3 DNA sequence: TGCGCCAGCAGCCAAGATCGGACTTTCAATCAGCCCCAGCATTTT. It specifies CASSQDRTFNQPQHF.

The V call is TRBV9, the J call TRBJ1-1; 7 nucleotides match TRBD1. Trimming at V came to 3 bases and at J to 2 bases, leaving 7 bases not matched to a gene. Germline values: CDR1 SGDLS, CDR2 YYNGEE. This CDR3 is 15 amino acids long. For the CDR3, the DNA is TGTGCCAGCAGCGCAGGGACAGCCTTAAACACTGAAGCTTTCTTT. Amino acids: CASSAGTALNTEAFF.

The count of this clone is one. CDR3 in DNA: TGTGCCAGCAGTTTGGGGCCGCATCCTGAAGCTTTCTTT. Its protein product is CASSLGPHPEAFF. This chain links TRBV12-3 or TRBV12-4 with TRBJ1-1, with D possibly TRBD1 on 5 matching bases. Trimming cost V 3 bases and J 6 bases, with 11 bases left between them. This CDR3 spans 13 amino acids.

V gene TRBV10-2 combines with J gene TRBJ1-2, with 8 bases identical to TRBD1. Germline CDR1 reads WSHSY; CDR2 reads SAAADI. V was clipped by 0 bases and J by 2 bases; unmatched bases: 8. CDR3 length equals 17 residues. The CDR3 region has the DNA TGCGCCAGCAGTGAGTCCGGCAGGGGGCGCATCAACTATGGCTACACCTTC. It specifies CASSESGRGRINYGYTF.

The chain couples TRBV6-5 to TRBJ1-4; D is possibly TRBD1 (6 bases). Germline V gene sequence: CDR1 MNHEY, CDR2 SVGAGI. V was trimmed by 7 bases and J by 1 base, leaving 13 bases between them. This CDR3 spans 15 amino acids. The CDR3 DNA reads as TGTGCCAGCATCCCCACAGGGCTAACTAATGAAAAACTGTTTTTT. Residues: CASIPTGLTNEKLFF.

CDR3 in amino acids: CAWSQTLTGTEAFF. CDR3 sequence (DNA): TGTGCCTGGAGTCAAACCCTAACGGGGACTGAAGCTTTCTTT. The gene calls are TRBV30 and TRBJ1-1; unclear D gene. Trimming cost V 2 bases and J 5 bases, with 15 bases left between them. The CDR3 loop spans 14 amino acids. CDR1 GTSNPN and CDR2 SVGIG come from the germline V gene (reference sequence).

The chain joins TRBV19 to TRBJ2-3; tentative D call: TRBD1 (5 bases). The CDR3 runs to 14 residues. V gave up 3 bases and J gave up 1 base, with 8 bases separating them. Germline assignment: CDR1 LNHDA and CDR2 SQIVND (reference sequence). The CDR3, as DNA: TGTGCCAGTAGTATCCGACAGCGCACAGATACGCAGTATTTT. Translation gives CASSIRQRTDTQYF.

This clone was found once. The rearrangement uses TRBV28 and TRBJ2-1; the match to TRBD1 covers 7 bases. The CDR3 totals 14 residues. CDR1 and CDR2 (germline): MDHEN, SYDVKM. V gave up 11 bases and J gave up 4 bases; unmatched junction bases: 11. The CDR3 loop is CAGETGIFYNEQFF. In nucleotides, the CDR3 is TGTGCCGGGGAGACAGGGATTTTTTACAATGAGCAGTTCTTC.